This TCR beta chain was sequenced for a study of CD8+CD57+ T cells in acquired aplastic anemia. About the study: Sorted CD4+ plus CD8+ cells gave DNA averaging around 3 ug. In CD4+ cells, healthy donors produced an average of about 11 million reads.

The TCR beta profiling, which covered VDJ combination and CDR3 sequence, was carried out using genomic DNA as the template. Each CDR3 protein is one row after TCRdb ran MiXCR on the reads. Of 100,000 to 120,000 distinct CDR3 sequences listed, around half are singletons. On this clonotype itself: What it binds is unknown.

Deletions cut 6 bases from V and 2 bases from J, with 8 bases between. The CDR3 sequence is 12 residues long. Per the germline V gene, CDR1 is WSHSY and CDR2 is SAAADI. Study-wide results and caveats: With respect to CD8+ Simpson's diversity, patients and controls did not differ significantly. Patients and controls turned out to have twenty-nine CD8+ CDR3 sequences in common.

This clonotype originated in a human donor in good health, serving as a control. V and J are TRBV10-2 and TRBJ2-7; D may be TRBD1 (6 bases). Material for sequencing was sorted CD4+, CD8+, or CD8+CD57+ T cells (not recorded which) from PBMCs. The CDR3 region is CASRQGPYEQYF. The CDR3 DNA reads as TGCGCCAGCAGACAGGGACCCTACGAGCAGTACTTC.